This T cell receptor beta chain was sequenced for a study of T-cell reconstitution after alpha-beta-depleted transplantation in children. Library preparation (for TCRbeta) was performed with unique molecular identifiers. TCRdb recomputed calls from the PCR reads with MiXCR, one row per CDR3 protein. The table records 600,000 to 700,000 distinct CDR3 sequences, around 16% of them present only once. The CDR3 consists of 16 residues. Germline CDR1 is MDHEN and CDR2 is SYDVKM. Germline trimming cut 5 bases from V and 4 bases from J; bases unmatched to any gene: 12. The source was PBMCs from the stem cell graft donor, collected from the stem cell graft. The origin of this receptor is a human donor who donated a stem cell graft to a child with acute myeloid leukemia. The chain employs TRBV28 and TRBJ1-1; 8 bases fit TRBD1. The DNA of the CDR3 is TGTGCCAGCAGTACCAGCCCAGGGGGCGGGGGCACTGAAGCTTTCTTT. As protein: CASSTSPGGGGTEAFF.